This T cell receptor (beta chain) was identified during a study of read filtering for tumor transcriptome and immune sequencing. Across the study: By R-ISS, stages I, II and III held about 8, 15 and 7 patients.

Germline values: CDR1 KGHSH, CDR2 LQKENI. The CDR3 length is 13 residues. V gave up 3 bases and J gave up 5 bases, with 8 bases separating them. From around 0.4 ug of RNA, a library with molecular barcoded alpha/delta and beta/gamma adaptors was made. TCRdb processed the reads anew with MiXCR; each CDR3 protein has one entry. The sample lists about 35,000 distinct CDR3 sequences; 13% to 15% were seen once. This clonotype was counted ten times or more. What was sequenced was a population of CD138-negative cells sorted from bone marrow. This chain connects TRBV18 to TRBJ1-5, with no clear D. The receptor comes from a donor at least 40 years old with multiple myeloma. CDR3 protein: CASSPEPYQPQHF. Here the CDR3 DNA reads TGTGCCAGCTCACCCGAGCCATATCAGCCCCAGCATTTT.